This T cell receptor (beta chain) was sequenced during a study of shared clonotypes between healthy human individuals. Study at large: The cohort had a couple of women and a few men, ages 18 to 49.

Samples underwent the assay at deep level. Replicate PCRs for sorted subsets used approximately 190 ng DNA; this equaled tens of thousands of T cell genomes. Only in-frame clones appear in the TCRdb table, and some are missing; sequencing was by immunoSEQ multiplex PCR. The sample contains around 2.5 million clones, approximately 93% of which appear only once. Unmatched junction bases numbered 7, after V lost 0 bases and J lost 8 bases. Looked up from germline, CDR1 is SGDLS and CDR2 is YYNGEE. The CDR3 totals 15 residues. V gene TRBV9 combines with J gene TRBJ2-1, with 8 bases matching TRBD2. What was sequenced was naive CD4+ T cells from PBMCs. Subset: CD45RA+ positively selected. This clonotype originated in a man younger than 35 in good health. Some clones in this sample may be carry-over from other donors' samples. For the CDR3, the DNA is TGTGCCAGCAGCGTAGTGAGCGGGAGCACCCATGAGCAGTTCTTC. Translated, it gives CASSVVSGSTHEQFF.